The 11 T cell receptor beta chains listed next were all sequenced from one sample in a study of blood T cells in healthy people across ages. A second PCR of about 6 to 11 cycles used a sample-barcoded 5' primer and a J-beta primer mix. MiXCR, run by TCRdb on the 5' RACE reads, gives a single entry per CDR3 protein. Among roughly 1.5 million distinct CDR3 sequences listed, 35% to 45% were seen once. Sequenced material: blood. The receptors were sampled from a woman under 30 in good health.

The chain has TRBV30 and TRBJ1-2; perhaps TRBD1 as D (5 bases). In germline, CDR1 is GTSNPN, CDR2 SVGIG (reference sequence). The CDR3 is 12 residues long. V lost 5 bases and J lost 6, with 13 bases in between. The CDR3 DNA sequence: TGTGCCTGGGCCCAGGGTATTAATGGCTACACCTTC. This translates into CAWAQGINGYTF. Drawing the rest from reference TRBV30 and TRBJ1-2, the complete variable domain is SQTIHQWPATLVQPVGSPLSLECTVEGTSNPNLYWYRQAAGRGLQLLFYSVGIGQISSEVPQNLSASRPQDRQFILSSKKLLLSDSGFYLCAWAQGINGYTFGSGTRLTVV.

Comments on this clonotype: A read error may be the cause here, since a much bigger clone is one base away. The rearrangement joins TRBV20-1 to TRBJ2-5; D uncertain. Germline CDR1 and CDR2: DFQATT and SNEGSKA (reference sequence). The CDR3 has 11 residues. The CDR3 DNA reads as TGCAGGGCTAGTAGAAAAGAGACCCAGTACTTC. It is translated as CRASRKETQYF.

This clonotype occurred a few times. The genes are TRBV5-1 and TRBJ2-3; TRBD2 matches at 8 bases. Germline V CDR1 and CDR2: SGHRS, YFSETQ. The CDR3 consists of 16 residues. The ends lost 3 bases at V and 2 bases at J; junction bases unmatched: 8. CDR3 coding DNA: TGCGCCAGCAGCTCCTACGGGGGACTAGTCACAGATACGCAGTATTTT. Protein product: CASSSYGGLVTDTQYF.

The chain links TRBV7-9 to TRBJ2-7; 9 bases align to TRBD1. The CDR3 contains 14 residues. The J segment lost 6 bases and the V segment lost 1 base, leaving 4 bases of the junction unmatched. Germline CDR1 reads SEHNR; CDR2 reads FQNEAQ (reference sequence). The CDR3 sequence is CASSLGLTGGEQYF. The DNA for the CDR3 is TGTGCCAGCAGCTTAGGACTGACAGGGGGCGAGCAGTACTTC.

This clonotype was picked up a small number of times. This sequence joins TRBV27 and TRBJ1-1; D gene uncertain. Germline V CDR1 and CDR2: MNHEY, SMNVEV (reference sequence). CDR3 size: 13 residues. Trimming shortened V by 3 bases and J by 1 base, and 6 bases separated the two germline ends. In DNA form, the CDR3 reads TGTGCCAGCAGTTTCGCACCGAACACTGAAGCTTTCTTT. As protein: CASSFAPNTEAFF.

J is TRBJ1-1 and V is TRBV4-1; TRBD1 aligns across 10 bases. The ends lost 0 bases at V and 5 bases at J; junction bases unmatched: 3. CDR1 and CDR2 (germline): MGHRA, YSYEKL. This CDR3 is 15 amino acids long. The chain's CDR3 is CASSQEGQGRTEAFF. The CDR3 DNA follows: TGCGCCAGCAGCCAAGAGGGACAGGGGAGGACTGAAGCTTTCTTT.

The chain uses TRBV4-3 and TRBJ2-3; 9 bases are shared with TRBD1. The CDR3 extends over 17 amino acids. V lost 1 base, J lost 4 bases, and 9 bases stayed unmatched. Germline-derived CDR1 and CDR2 are LGHNA and YSLEER. The CDR3 spells CASSQAWTGVLADTQYF. CDR3 sequence (DNA): TGCGCCAGCAGCCAAGCCTGGACAGGGGTTTTGGCAGATACGCAGTATTTT.

The V call is TRBV6-5, the J call TRBJ2-4, with 8 positions matching TRBD1. The DNA matches TRBJ2-7 better at its end, which makes the J call doubtful. The germline V gene encodes CDR1 MNHEY and CDR2 SVGAGI. There are 15 residues in the CDR3. DNA for the CDR3: TGTGCCAGCAGCCAAGACAGGGGAACCCCCTACGAGCAGTACTTC. Its protein product is CASSQDRGTPYEQYF.

This sequence joins TRBV27 and TRBJ1-6; 7 bases match TRBD1. The germline V gene encodes CDR1 MNHEY and CDR2 SMNVEV (reference sequence). After removal of 4 bases from V and 5 bases from J, the junction contained 8 bases not matched to a gene. The CDR3 is made up of 16 amino acids. CDR3: CASSSKTGTNNSPLHF. CDR3 bases: TGTGCCAGCAGTTCCAAGACAGGGACCAATAATTCACCCCTCCACTTT.

A few counts support this clonotype. V usage is TRBV7-2 and J usage is TRBJ2-7; possibly TRBD2 for D (6 bases). The J call may be incorrect, as the DNA end agrees better with TRBJ2-4. In germline, CDR1 is SGHTA, CDR2 FQGNSA. The CDR3 loop spans 11 amino acids. The CDR3 DNA sequence: TGTGCCAGCAGCCGGGAGAACATTCAGTACTTC. The encoded protein is CASSRENIQYF.

J is TRBJ2-3 and V is TRBV6-2 or TRBV6-3; 12 positions match TRBD2. V shed 6 bases, J shed 2 bases, and the junction held 9 bases outside the gene matches. Germline CDR1 reads MNHEY; CDR2 reads SVGEGT. CDR3 size: 17 residues. The CDR3 DNA reads TGTGCCAGCAGCACCTTCGGACTAGCGGGGAACACAGATACGCAGTATTTT. Encoded protein: CASSTFGLAGNTDTQYF.